This TCR beta chain derives from a study of tumor and adjacent non-tumor tissue in lung cancer. Background on the study: The cohort had 12 to 13 adenocarcinoma, a couple of squamous cell and 1 small cell patients.

RNA was extracted from bulk tissue without any cell sorting. The CDR3 spans 12 residues. V lost 7 bases and J 2 bases, leaving 9 bases between the germline ends. Per the germline V gene, CDR1 is MDHEN and CDR2 is SYDVKM. TCRbeta libraries were built with three rounds of nested PCR, modified from ARM-PCR. TCRdb processed the multiplex PCR reads anew with MiXCR; each CDR3 protein has one entry. Among 55,000 to 70,000 distinct CDR3 sequences listed, 60% were seen once. This clonotype was observed a handful of times. Material: lung tumor tissue. The rearrangement uses TRBV28 and TRBJ2-7, with D unresolved. This sequence was found in a man in his fifties with non-small cell lung cancer. The DNA of the CDR3 is TGTGCCAGCAAGAGGTCTCCCTACGAGCAGTACTTC. Translation gives CASKRSPYEQYF.